This T cell receptor beta chain was sequenced during a study of cytomegalovirus exposure and HLA in healthy donors. Notes on the study in general: TCR beta chains numbering some 160 were designated cytomegalovirus-associated. The productive fraction for most TCR beta V segments was about 90% or about 30% in an earlier analysis. The study assumed roughly uniform donor sequencing depth for presence/absence analyses. TCR beta sequences reportedly predicted most subjects' HLA-A and HLA-B alleles accurately.

Details on this clone: Its antigen remains unknown. This same CDR3 is encoded by further DNA sequences in the sample.

CDR1 is SGHRS and CDR2 is YFSETQ in the germline V gene. This CDR3 region has 15 residues. J was trimmed by 4 bases and V by 3 bases; bases with no gene match: 9. The PCR contained 60 Vbeta and 13 Jbeta primers. Clones were read by immunoSEQ multiplex PCR, and TCRdb kept only the in-frame ones, dropping some. The top ten clones hold around 4% of a sample with roughly 120,000 clones, about four fifths of them seen once. This receptor was obtained from a man aged 35 to 55 in good health and CMV-seronegative. The specimen was PBMCs. The V call is TRBV5-1, the J call TRBJ1-2; TRBD1 agrees at 7 bases. This chain's CDR3 is CASSSSGTGVYGYTF. Here the CDR3 DNA reads TGCGCCAGCAGCTCCTCTGGCACAGGGGTCTATGGCTACACCTTC.